The text below deals with one TCR beta chain. Its antigen is currently unknown. The germline gives CDR1 SGHTA, CDR2 FQGTGA. V lost 1 base and J 0 bases, leaving 9 bases between the germline ends. The CDR3 covers 15 residues. The study ran its PCR with 60 Vbeta and 13 Jbeta primers. Clones were sequenced by immunoSEQ multiplex PCR, and TCRdb holds only the in-frame ones, with some missing. The table lists approximately 150,000 clones, about 64% of them singletons. The data stem from a study of cytomegalovirus exposure and HLA in healthy donors. Study observations and caveats: Across donors, most TCRs were seen rarely, yet some public ones were widespread.

The sequence was obtained from a woman aged 55-69 years in good health and CMV-seropositive. This rearrangement joins TRBV7-3 to TRBJ2-5; D possibly corresponds to TRBD2 (6 bases). The sample comprised PBMCs. The CDR3 reads CASSLIGGDQETQYF. CDR3 DNA sequence: TGTGCCAGCAGCTTAATTGGAGGGGACCAAGAGACCCAGTACTTC.